This T cell receptor beta chain was recorded in a study of memory CD4+ T cells and cytomegalovirus serostatus (dated by TCRdb to between 2018 and 2021). Broadly, across the study: A total of roughly 33 healthy Belgian adults, of whom 9 were CMV seropositive and some 24 were CMV seronegative, were included in the cohort. CD4+ memory TCRbeta repertoires of a Belgian cohort with known cytomegalovirus serostatus were sequenced in order to replicate a published TCR-based CMV serostatus classifier.

The Quick-DNA Microprep Kit was used to extract genomic DNA from the sorted cells. TCRbeta DNA was amplified with the immunoSEQ hsTCRbeta kit following the manufacturer's protocol. An Illumina MiSeq instrument was used to sequence the TCRbeta libraries. On the study's bioinformatics: Once out-of-frame sequences had been removed, a few million distinct TCRbeta sequences were left, which works out to an average of roughly 70,000 per individual. Two values were used to score each individual: the count of under 200 previously reported CMV-associated TCRbeta sequences and the total count of productive distinct TCRbeta sequences. A beta-binomial model was reimplemented in Python, and random forests from scikit-learn, run with default parameters, were trained on data from the US cohort. Classifier performance on the Belgian cohort was summarized as median AUC with percentile confidence intervals calculated over 10,000 bootstrap iterations. The table was pulled from immuneACCESS by TCRdb, which kept in-frame rearrangements only. Such tables lose some clones; where checked, under half of the loss comes from unresolved V genes, and the rest has no known cause. For V, J and clone size, that table is used; D and trimming come from the DNA. Across this sample there are some 59,000 clones, with around 86% seen only once. The top ten clonotypes cover about 0.88% of the sample.

Single viable CD3+CD4+CD8-CD45RO+ cells were sorted as memory CD4+ T cells on a FACSAria II. CMV serostatus was determined using a Roche Elecsys assay that detects serum IgG against CMV pp150, pp28, p38 and p52. After the samples were thawed, total CD4+ T cells were enriched through positive selection using CD4 magnetic microbeads. The samples came from a different study that was designed specifically to examine the CD4+ T cell memory repertoire. Following standard operating procedures, peripheral blood mononuclear cells were isolated and cryopreserved, while serum was kept at -80 degrees C. Staining used CD3-PerCP (BW264/56), CD4-APC (RPA-T4), CD45RO-PE (UCHT1) and CD8-Pacific Orange (3B5) antibodies, with Sytox blue excluding non-viable cells. What the study reported, not specific to this receptor: On the Belgian cohort, the classifier based on the original framework reached a median bootstrapped AUC of 0.95, with a 95% CI of 0.76-1.00. CMV serostatus prediction reached a median bootstrapped AUC of about 0.95 with the original framework and 0.91 with a US-trained random forest. Unlike the original study, which covered naive and memory CD4+ and CD8+ populations, the Belgian study sequenced only CD4+CD45RO+ memory cells. Among the 150 to 200 previously reported CMV-associated TCRbeta sequences, 67 showed up in the CD4+ memory repertoires, with each one found in between one and five individuals. The results were interpreted as suggesting that the CMV-associated TCR signature is largely present in the CD4+ memory repertoire.

CDR1 and CDR2 were assigned from the germline V gene (reference sequence) as GTSNPN and SVGIG. Measured from the cysteine to the phenylalanine, the CDR3 is 17 residues long. CDR3 DNA only is kept here, 51 bases in frame from base 1. Ends trimmed: V by 1 base, J by 4 bases; bases unmatched to a gene: 11. As regards this clone: This clone's antigen is unknown. There are no base qualities to consult, and no much larger clone falls within one base.

The chain is assembled from TRBV30 and TRBJ1-2; 11 central bases correspond to TRBD1. Sequencing input: memory CD4+ T cells from blood. The receptor's source is an adult in good health and CMV-seronegative. The CDR3 is CAWSAGTGGISSYGYTF. The bases read TGTGCCTGGAGTGCCGGGACAGGGGGGATTAGCAGCTATGGCTACACCTTC.